This is a list of T cell receptor beta chains from one sample in a study of Graves' ophthalmopathy and Graves' hyperthyroidism. MiXCR, applied by TCRdb to the multiplex PCR reads, yields one record per CDR3 protein. Of hundreds of thousands of distinct CDR3 sequences in the sample, roughly 40% are singletons; the top ten hold approximately 46%. Source material: peripheral blood. The receptors originated from an adult man with Graves' ophthalmopathy. Each CDR3 is given with its conserved first and last residue. A D gene is named only where the DNA matches it firmly. Size is omitted from some rows. Given values are once, few, many or a class for expanded clones.

cdr3_nt | cdr3_aa | j_call | v_call | clone_size | d_call
TGCAGTGCTCCCCCCTCCGGGACAGGGTACTCTGGGGCCAACGTCCTGACTTTC | CSAPPSGTGYSGANVLTF | TRBJ2-6 | TRBV20-1 | - | TRBD1
TGCGCCAGCAGCCAAGAGTGGACAGGGGGCGCGGGAGGCTACACCTTC | CASSQEWTGGAGGYTF | TRBJ1-2 | TRBV5-6 | - | TRBD1
TGTGCCAGCAGGGTTTACGCCGGGGAGCTGTTTTTT | CASRVYAGELFF | TRBJ2-2 | TRBV2 | many | -
TGTGCCAGCAGTTACGGGCAGGGGGTTAGTGAGACCCAGTACTTC | CASSYGQGVSETQYF | TRBJ2-5 | TRBV6-6 | few | TRBD1
TGCAGTGCTATTGGACTAGCGGGGGCCATACCGAACACCGGGGAGCTGTTTTTT | CSAIGLAGAIPNTGELFF | TRBJ2-2 | TRBV20-1 | - | TRBD2
TGTGCCAGCAGCCCGGAGACAGGATCTTGGGGGGAGCAGTACTTC | CASSPETGSWGEQYF | TRBJ2-7 | TRBV3-1 | - | -
TGTGCCAGCTCGGGACAGACGGTAAACAATGAGCAGTTCTTC | CASSGQTVNNEQFF | TRBJ2-1 | TRBV24-1 | - | TRBD1
TGCAGCGTTTCTCAACCTCCTTTCGGGACCGGGAGAGAGACCCAGTACTTC | CSVSQPPFGTGRETQYF | TRBJ2-5 | TRBV29-1 | many | -
TGTGCCAGCAGTCTCCCACAAGGGGCCAACGTCCTGACTTTC | CASSLPQGANVLTF | TRBJ2-6 | TRBV12-3/TRBV12-4 | few | -
TGTGCCAGCAGCCAGCGGGGGGCTTCCTACGAGCAGTACTTC | CASSQRGASYEQYF | TRBJ2-7 | TRBV7-2 | - | TRBD2
TGCAGCGTTGAAGGGCAACCGGGACGTACATACCGGACCCAGCATTTT | CSVEGQPGRTYRTQHF | TRBJ1-5 | TRBV29-1 | - | -
TGCAGTGCTAGAGTCGGACAGGGGGATGGCTACACCTTC | CSARVGQGDGYTF | TRBJ1-2 | TRBV20-1 | - | TRBD1
TGTGCCAGCAGCTTGGGCGGGGAGGGGAGCGAGCAGTACTTC | CASSLGGEGSEQYF | TRBJ2-7 | TRBV5-6 | - | TRBD2
TGTGCCAGCCCTCGGACACACCGCCAGAGTGAAAAACTGTTTTTT | CASPRTHRQSEKLFF | TRBJ1-4 | TRBV25-1 | - | -
TGCGCCAGCAGCCAAGTCGCAGGGGGATACGAGCAGTACTTC | CASSQVAGGYEQYF | TRBJ2-7 | TRBV4-3 | - | TRBD1
TGTGCCAGCAGCATCAGGACAGGGACAGGGCCGAATAATTCACCCCTCCACTTT | CASSIRTGTGPNNSPLHF | TRBJ1-6 | TRBV10-3 | few | TRBD1
TGTGCCAGCAGTTCACCCGGGCCGCAAAATCAGCCCCAGCATTTT | CASSSPGPQNQPQHF | TRBJ1-5 | TRBV24-1 | many | -
TGTGCCAGCAGTGAAAGTCATCCCGCACTAGCAGGGGGAGGAGAAGCTTTC | CASSESHPALAGGGEAF | TRBJ2-6 | TRBV2 | - | -
TGTGCCAGCAGCCCGGACGGTAGCACAGATACGCAGTATTTT | CASSPDGSTDTQYF | TRBJ2-3 | TRBV25-1 | - | -
TGTGCCAGCAGTGTACAGGGACAGGGGAGCTACGAGCAGTACTTC | CASSVQGQGSYEQYF | TRBJ2-7 | TRBV2 | - | TRBD1
TGTGCCAGCAGCCGAGGCGTCCGCACAGATACGCAGTATTTT | CASSRGVRTDTQYF | TRBJ2-3 | TRBV7-9 | - | -
TGTGCCATCAGTTCTACGACAGGCCTAACCCAAGAGACCCAGTACTTC | CAISSTTGLTQETQYF | TRBJ2-5 | TRBV10-3 | many | -
TGTGCCAGCAGCTTACGGGGGACAGGGGACGGGGAGCTGTTTTTT | CASSLRGTGDGELFF | TRBJ2-2 | TRBV7-9 | - | TRBD1
TGTGCCACCAGCGAACAGGGGGGCGACTATGGCTACACCTTC | CATSEQGGDYGYTF | TRBJ1-2 | TRBV15 | - | TRBD1
TGTGCCAGCAGTTGGGGAAACCTCGGGACCTACGAGCAGTACTTC | CASSWGNLGTYEQYF | TRBJ2-7 | TRBV6-1 | many | -
TGTGGCAGCAGCTTAAGGAAGAACACTGAAGCTTTCTTT | CGSSLRKNTEAFF | TRBJ1-1 | TRBV7-2 | - | -
TGTGCCAGCAGCTCACGATTCGGTGGGAACACTGAAGCTTTCTTT | CASSSRFGGNTEAFF | TRBJ1-1 | TRBV7-9 | many | -
TGTGCCAGCAGTTTATCAACAGGGCGGAACGAGCAGTACTTC | CASSLSTGRNEQYF | TRBJ2-7 | TRBV6-2/TRBV6-3 | - | -
TGTGCCAGCAGGCCGGGACAGCAGAACACTGAAGCTTTCTTT | CASRPGQQNTEAFF | TRBJ1-1 | TRBV6-4 | - | TRBD1
TGCAGTGCTCCGGACAGGCCTGCCTACGAGCAGTACTTC | CSAPDRPAYEQYF | TRBJ2-7 | TRBV20-1 | many | TRBD1
TGTGCCAGCAGCGCGGGACTAGCGGGGGTAGAAGAGACCCAGTACTTC | CASSAGLAGVEETQYF | TRBJ2-5 | TRBV9 | - | TRBD2
TGTGCCAGCAGCGTAGCAGGACACAACTACGAGCAGTACTTC | CASSVAGHNYEQYF | TRBJ2-7 | TRBV3-1 | - | -
TGTGCCAGCAGCCAAGGTTCACAGCCGAGCAATCAGCCCCAGCATTTT | CASSQGSQPSNQPQHF | TRBJ1-5 | TRBV7-9 | few | -
TGTGCCAGCAGCGCCGTTGGGCTGGAGACCCAGTACTTC | CASSAVGLETQYF | TRBJ2-5 | TRBV11-2 | few | -